Listed below are T cell receptor beta chains from one sample, sequenced in a study of control samples from healthy donors and cancer patients. TCRdb keeps only in-frame clones here, not all; method: immunoSEQ multiplex PCR. The sample yields some 130,000 clones, 85% to 95% seen once. Sequencing input: blood. The receptor set was obtained from a man aged 18 to 35 in good health. Each CDR3 is given without its conserved first and last residue. The D gene is left open where the match is weak. Clone size, where shown, is once, few, many, or a class for clones that have expanded.

d_call	v_call	j_call	clone_size	cdr3_aa
TRBD1	TRBV12-5	TRBJ1-6	-	ASGLVIGQGLKPLH
-	TRBV7-2	TRBJ2-3	-	ASSLTTWDTQY
-	TRBV11-2	TRBJ2-7	-	ASSQTGYEQY
-	TRBV19	TRBJ2-1	-	ASSRNRDSYVDEQF
TRBD2	TRBV5-1	TRBJ2-2	-	ASSLELAGGANTGELF
TRBD1	TRBV27	TRBJ2-7	once	ASSFSGQGAREQY
-	TRBV2	TRBJ2-7	-	ASSDRGLAYEQY
TRBD1	TRBV19	TRBJ1-5	-	ASTDRGRGTQPQH
TRBD1	TRBV5-1	TRBJ2-1	-	ASGRQGTSNEQF
-	TRBV9	TRBJ2-1	-	ASSVEGTLSSYNEQF
-	TRBV27	TRBJ1-1	-	ASKRGPGTEAF
-	TRBV6-2/TRBV6-3	TRBJ2-2	-	ASSYGGELF
TRBD2	TRBV5-1	TRBJ2-3	-	ASSLGTSGGPSTDTQY
TRBD1	TRBV30	TRBJ1-1	-	AWRTGGTEAF
TRBD1	TRBV6-4	TRBJ2-1	-	ASRREDRAEGEQF
-	TRBV11-2	TRBJ2-3	-	ASSLDWPSRTDTQY
-	TRBV9	TRBJ2-3	-	ASSVRDTSTDTQY
-	TRBV5-4	TRBJ2-1	-	ASSNPRANSYNEQF
-	TRBV5-1	TRBJ1-4	once	ASSARRINEKLF
-	TRBV21-1	TRBJ1-6	-	ASRPDRAEKNSPLH